The 21 T cell receptor beta chains below all came from one sample that was sequenced in a study of blood T cell repertoires in COVID-19. Here immunoSEQ multiplex PCR was the method, and the copy in TCRdb shows in-frame clones only, minus some. Of 250,000 to 350,000 clones listed, roughly 90% are singletons. The sample comprised PBMCs or T cells enriched from blood (not recorded which). These receptors came from a woman younger than 30 who had recovered from COVID-19.

The CDR3 nucleotides are TGTGCCAGCAGCCCCACAGGGGTTTTCGCGGGATATGGCTACACCTTC. It is translated as CASSPTGVFAGYGYTF. V is TRBV14 and J is TRBJ1-2, with 7 nucleotides matching TRBD1. Trimming at V came to 4 bases and at J to 5 bases, leaving 13 bases not matched to a gene. CDR3 length: 16 residues. Germline-derived CDR1 and CDR2 are SGHDN and FVKESK.

J is TRBJ1-4 and V is TRBV4-3, with TRBD1 as a possible D gene (6 bases). The V gene's germline CDR1 is LGHNA and CDR2 YSLEER. Between the trimmed V and J ends, which lost 1 base and 2 bases, there was a span of 14 bases. The CDR3 is 17 amino acids. The CDR3 DNA reads as TGCGCCAGCAGCCAAGCTATTCTCCAGGGGACTAATGAAAAACTGTTTTTT. It specifies CASSQAILQGTNEKLFF.

This chain joins TRBV5-6 and TRBJ1-2; D might be TRBD1 (5 bases). Trimming left V 2 bases short and J 7 bases short, with 21 bases between. Per the germline V gene, CDR1 is SGHDT and CDR2 is YYEEEE. The CDR3 runs 16 residues. In nucleotides, the CDR3 is TGTGCCAGCAGCTTAGCCGGGACTGAGGGACGTGGTGGCTACACCTTC. Amino acid sequence: CASSLAGTEGRGGYTF.

The rearrangement joins TRBV6-5 to TRBJ2-1, with TRBD2 matching 8 bases. CDR3 length: 15 residues. The germline V gene has CDR1 MNHEY and CDR2 SVGAGI. V lost 0 bases, J lost 4 bases, and 2 bases stayed unmatched. CDR3 protein: CASSYSSGRYNEQFF. CDR3 coding DNA: TGTGCCAGCAGTTACTCCAGCGGGAGATACAATGAGCAGTTCTTC.

This chain connects TRBV29-1 to TRBJ2-1; D uncertain. Per the germline V gene, CDR1 is SQVTM and CDR2 is ANQGSEA. The CDR3 has 11 residues. The ends were cut back, 5 bases at V and 6 bases at J, with 8 bases in the middle. For the CDR3, the DNA is TGCAGCGTTAGTACCGGCAATGAGCAGTTCTTC. As protein: CSVSTGNEQFF.

CDR3 in DNA: TGTGCCAGCAGCGCAGCGCAGCCGTACAGGGGGCCTAGCACAGATACGCAGTATTTT. It encodes CASSAAQPYRGPSTDTQYF. The gene calls are TRBV9 and TRBJ2-3; 9 bases align to TRBD1. This CDR3 has 19 amino acids. Germline V gene data show CDR1 as SGDLS and CDR2 as YYNGEE. The J segment lost 0 bases and the V segment lost 3 bases, leaving 14 bases of the junction unmatched. The entire variable domain, with the rest obtained from reference TRBV9 and TRBJ2-3, is as follows: DSGVTQTPKHLITATGQRVTLRCSPRSGDLSVYWYQQSLDQGLQFLIQYYNGEERAKGNILERFSAQQFPDLHSELNLSSLELGDSALYFCASSAAQPYRGPSTDTQYFGPGTRLTVL.

In this sample, this clone turned up a few times. The rearrangement uses TRBV27 and TRBJ2-7, with 8 positions matching TRBD1. The trim removed 3 bases at V and 2 bases at J, leaving 15 bases unmatched. Germline V lookup: CDR1 MNHEY, CDR2 SMNVEV (reference sequence). There are 18 residues in the CDR3. CDR3 nucleotides: TGTGCCAGCAGTTTTTCACTTCCGGACAGGGACTTACCCTACGAGCAGTACTTC. Its protein product is CASSFSLPDRDLPYEQYF.

This clone has more than one count but fewer than ten. This chain connects TRBV27 to TRBJ1-1; D not resolved. The CDR3 runs to 13 residues. Germline V gene sequence: CDR1 MNHEY, CDR2 SMNVEV (reference sequence). V was shortened by 4 bases and J by 0 bases, with 6 bases between the two germline ends. CDR3 DNA sequence: TGTGCCAGCAGTTCGAGGGTGAACACTGAAGCTTTCTTT. This gives the protein CASSSRVNTEAFF.

This clone was picked up a small number of times. The chain recombines TRBV2 with TRBJ1-1; no clear D gene. This CDR3 has 15 residues. Germline assignment: CDR1 SNHLY and CDR2 FYNNEI. Between the trimmed V and J ends, which lost 5 bases and 4 bases, there was a span of 17 bases. The CDR3 reads CASSLNRVIVTEAFF. In nucleotides, the CDR3 is TGTGCCAGCAGTTTAAACAGAGTAATTGTCACTGAAGCTTTCTTT.

This clone showed up just a few times. V gene TRBV3-1 (or the pseudogene TRBV3-2) combines with J gene TRBJ1-2; D unclear. The CDR3 consists of 13 residues. The germline V and J ends were trimmed by 0 bases and 6 bases, with 8 bases remaining between them. CDR1 and CDR2 from the germline V gene are LGHDT and YNNKEL (reference sequence). The CDR3 sequence: CASSQEAGDGYTF. The CDR3 coding sequence is TGTGCCAGCAGCCAAGAGGCGGGAGATGGCTACACCTTC.

V usage is TRBV7-2 and J usage is TRBJ2-7, with a possible D match to TRBD2 (5 bases). V shed 5 bases and J shed 6 bases, with 17 bases lying between them. The CDR3 is made up of 14 amino acids. In germline, CDR1 is SGHTA, CDR2 FQGNSA. The CDR3 nucleotides read TGTGCCAGCAGCCCCGAGGGCGGTCTAGGCGAGCAGTACTTC. This translates into CASSPEGGLGEQYF.

A single count supports this clone. The rearrangement links TRBV14 to TRBJ2-1; 11 bases are a match to TRBD2. J lost 10 bases, V lost 3 bases, and 14 bases had no gene match. Germline V gives CDR1 SGHDN, CDR2 FVKESK. The CDR3 totals 17 residues. CDR3 residues: CASSHGPGLAAPWEQFF. CDR3 bases: TGTGCCAGCAGCCACGGCCCGGGACTAGCGGCCCCATGGGAGCAGTTCTTC.

Here the CDR3 DNA reads TGTGCCAGCTCACCCGCGGGACGGGGCAGCTCCTACGAGCAGTACTTC. This translates into CASSPAGRGSSYEQYF. This rearrangement joins TRBV18 to TRBJ2-7; D may be TRBD2 (6 bases). The CDR3 totals 16 residues. CDR1 is KGHSH, CDR2 LQKENI, per germline. V was shortened by 3 bases and J by 0 bases, with 15 bases between the two germline ends.

The chain employs TRBV6-5 and TRBJ1-5; TRBD1 might be the D (5 bases). CDR3 length equals 13 residues. Trimming took 8 bases from V and 1 from J, leaving 9 bases between them. Germline CDR1 is MNHEY and CDR2 is SVGAGI. The chain's CDR3 is CASGGDSNQPQHF. CDR3 nucleotides: TGTGCCAGCGGGGGGGACAGCAATCAGCCCCAGCATTTT.

V usage is TRBV28 and J usage is TRBJ1-2; 7 nucleotides align to TRBD1. Germline CDR1 is MDHEN and CDR2 is SYDVKM. CDR3 length equals 16 residues. J was trimmed by 1 base and V by 7 bases; bases with no gene match: 12. CDR3 sequence: CASKGDRAGHNYGYTF. As DNA, the CDR3 is TGTGCCAGCAAGGGAGACAGGGCCGGACATAACTATGGCTACACCTTC.

V usage is TRBV9 and J usage is TRBJ2-7; the match to TRBD1 covers 8 bases. The V segment lost 0 bases and the J segment 3 bases; nucleotides outside the gene matches: 5. Germline V gene sequence: CDR1 SGDLS, CDR2 YYNGEE. There are 15 residues in the CDR3. In DNA form, the CDR3 reads TGTGCCAGCAGCGTAGGTCCGGACAGGGACTACGAGCAGTACTTC. Translating gives CASSVGPDRDYEQYF.

The chain uses TRBV13 and TRBJ1-1, with TRBD1 matching over 9 bases. CDR1 is PRHDT, CDR2 FYEKMQ, per germline (reference sequence). After removal of 1 base from V and 5 bases from J, the junction contained 5 bases not matched to a gene. The CDR3 length is 15 residues. CDR3 sequence (DNA): TGTGCCAGCAGCTTAGTAAACAGGGGGCTTACTGAAGCTTTCTTT. Its translation: CASSLVNRGLTEAFF.

The CDR3 DNA reads TGTGCCAGCAGCAAGGAGGCCGGCGGGGCGGGAGGGATCTCCTACGAGCAGTACTTC. This sequence encodes CASSKEAGGAGGISYEQYF. V is TRBV21-1 and J is TRBJ2-7; the table's D call of TRBD2 was not tested on the DNA. TRBV21-1 is a listed pseudogene. CDR3 length: 19 amino acids.

The sample holds a few counts of this clone. This chain joins TRBV21-1 and TRBJ1-5. TRBV21-1 is termed a pseudogene. The CDR3 length is 17 residues. The CDR3 reads CASSISARDYSNQPQHF. The CDR3 coding sequence is TGTGCCAGCAGCATTAGTGCGAGGGATTATAGCAATCAGCCCCAGCATTTT.

This chain joins TRBV28 and TRBJ1-1; D unclear. CDR1 and CDR2 from the germline V gene are MDHEN and SYDVKM. The CDR3 is 13 residues long. The V end lost 5 bases, the J end lost 4 bases, and 11 bases lay between the germline ends. CDR3 coding DNA: TGTGCCAGCAGTCGAACAGTGGTCACTGAAGCTTTCTTT. Its translation: CASSRTVVTEAFF.

V gene TRBV5-4 combines with J gene TRBJ1-1, with D unclear. V was shortened by 4 bases and J by 2 bases, with 15 bases between the two germline ends. Germline lookup yields CDR1 SGHNT and CDR2 YYREEE (reference sequence). The CDR3 loop spans 15 amino acids. The CDR3 DNA sequence: TGTGCCAGCAGCCCACAGTTACAGAGAAACACTGAAGCTTTCTTT. It translates to CASSPQLQRNTEAFF.